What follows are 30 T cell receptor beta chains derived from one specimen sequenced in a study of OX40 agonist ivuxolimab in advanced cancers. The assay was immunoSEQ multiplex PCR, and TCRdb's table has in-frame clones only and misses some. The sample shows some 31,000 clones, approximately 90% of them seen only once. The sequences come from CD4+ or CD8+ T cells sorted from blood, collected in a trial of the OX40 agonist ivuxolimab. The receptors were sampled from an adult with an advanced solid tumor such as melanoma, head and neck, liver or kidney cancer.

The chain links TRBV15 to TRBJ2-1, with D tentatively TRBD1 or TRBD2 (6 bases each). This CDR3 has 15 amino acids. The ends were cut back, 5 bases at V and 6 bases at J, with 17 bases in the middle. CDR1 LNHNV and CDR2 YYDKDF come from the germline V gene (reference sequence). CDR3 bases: TGTGCCACCAGCGGGGACGGGGGCGGGGTCAATGAGCAGTTCTTC. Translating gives CATSGDGGGVNEQFF.

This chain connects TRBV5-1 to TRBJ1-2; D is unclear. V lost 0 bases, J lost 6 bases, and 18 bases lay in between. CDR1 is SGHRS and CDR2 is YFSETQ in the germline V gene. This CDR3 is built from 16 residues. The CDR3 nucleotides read TGCGCCAGCAGCTTGGGGCACCTCACAGAGACCGATGGCTACACCTTC. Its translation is CASSLGHLTETDGYTF.

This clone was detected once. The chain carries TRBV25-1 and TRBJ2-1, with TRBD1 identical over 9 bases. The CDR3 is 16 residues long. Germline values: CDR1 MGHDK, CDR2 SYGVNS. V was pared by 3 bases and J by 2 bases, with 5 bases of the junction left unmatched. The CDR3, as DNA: TGTGCCAGCAGTGACTCGGACAGGGGACCCTACAATGAGCAGTTCTTC. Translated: CASSDSDRGPYNEQFF.

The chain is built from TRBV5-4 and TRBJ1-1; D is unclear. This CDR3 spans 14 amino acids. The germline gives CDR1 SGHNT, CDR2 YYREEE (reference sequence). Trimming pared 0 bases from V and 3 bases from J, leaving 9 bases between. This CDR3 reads CASSLVLGDTEAFF. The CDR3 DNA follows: TGTGCCAGCAGCTTGGTCCTTGGGGACACTGAAGCTTTCTTT.

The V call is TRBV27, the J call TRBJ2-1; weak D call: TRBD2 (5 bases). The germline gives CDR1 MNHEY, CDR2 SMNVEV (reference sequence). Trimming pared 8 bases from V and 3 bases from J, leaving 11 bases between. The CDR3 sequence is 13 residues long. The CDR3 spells CASGLSDYNEQFF. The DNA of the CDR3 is TGTGCCAGCGGACTTTCCGACTACAATGAGCAGTTCTTC.

The CDR3 protein is CASSMGQFRANEQFF. The DNA for the CDR3 is TGTGCCAGCAGCATGGGACAGTTTAGGGCGAATGAGCAGTTCTTC. The gene calls are TRBV6-1 and TRBJ2-1; 7 positions match TRBD1. V lost 6 bases, J lost 7 bases, and 12 bases stayed unmatched. Per the germline V gene, CDR1 is MNHNS and CDR2 is SASEGT. The CDR3 has 15 residues.

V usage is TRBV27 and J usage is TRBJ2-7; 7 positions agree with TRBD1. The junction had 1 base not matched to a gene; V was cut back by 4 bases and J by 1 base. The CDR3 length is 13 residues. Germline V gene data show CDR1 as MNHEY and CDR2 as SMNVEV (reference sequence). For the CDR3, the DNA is TGTGCCAGCAGTTGGGACAGATCCTACGAGCAGTACTTC. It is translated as CASSWDRSYEQYF.

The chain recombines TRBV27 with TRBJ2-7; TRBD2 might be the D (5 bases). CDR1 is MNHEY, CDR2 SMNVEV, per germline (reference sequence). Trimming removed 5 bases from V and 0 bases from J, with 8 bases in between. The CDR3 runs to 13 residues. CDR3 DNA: TGTGCCAGCAGTCCCGGGATCTCCTACGAGCAGTACTTC. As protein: CASSPGISYEQYF.

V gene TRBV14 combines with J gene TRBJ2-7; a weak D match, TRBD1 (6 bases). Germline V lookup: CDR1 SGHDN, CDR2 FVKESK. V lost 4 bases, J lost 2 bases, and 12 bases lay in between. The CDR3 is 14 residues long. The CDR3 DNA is TGTGCCAGCAGCCCCTGGGACAATCCCTACGAGCAGTACTTC. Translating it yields CASSPWDNPYEQYF.

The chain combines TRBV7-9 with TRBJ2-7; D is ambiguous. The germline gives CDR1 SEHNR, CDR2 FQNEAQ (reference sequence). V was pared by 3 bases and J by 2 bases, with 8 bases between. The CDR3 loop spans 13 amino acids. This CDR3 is CASSFPPPYEQYF. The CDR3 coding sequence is TGTGCCAGCAGCTTCCCCCCACCCTACGAGCAGTACTTC.

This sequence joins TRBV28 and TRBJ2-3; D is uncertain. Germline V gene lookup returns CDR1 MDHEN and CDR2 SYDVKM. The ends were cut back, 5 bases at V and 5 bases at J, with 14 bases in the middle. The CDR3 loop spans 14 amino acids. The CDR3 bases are TGTGCCAGCAGTGCTCGGGTAAGGCAAGATACGCAGTATTTT. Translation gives CASSARVRQDTQYF. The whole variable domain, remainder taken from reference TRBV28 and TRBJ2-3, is DVKVTQSSRYLVKRTGEKVFLECVQDMDHENMFWYRQDPGLGLRLIYFSYDVKMKEKGDIPEGYSVSREKKERFSLILESASTNQTSMYLCASSARVRQDTQYFGPGTRLTVL.

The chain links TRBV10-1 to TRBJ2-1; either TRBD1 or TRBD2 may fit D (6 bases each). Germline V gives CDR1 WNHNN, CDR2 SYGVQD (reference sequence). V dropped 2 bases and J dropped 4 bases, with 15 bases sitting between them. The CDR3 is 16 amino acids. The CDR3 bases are TGCGCCAGCAGTGAGGGACATACGGGGGCGTACAATGAGCAGTTCTTC. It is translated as CASSEGHTGAYNEQFF.

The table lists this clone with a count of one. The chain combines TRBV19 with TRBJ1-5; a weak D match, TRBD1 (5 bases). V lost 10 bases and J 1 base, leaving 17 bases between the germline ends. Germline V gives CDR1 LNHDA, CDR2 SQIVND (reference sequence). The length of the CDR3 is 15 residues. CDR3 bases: TGTGCCACTTCGATGGGGGATTTCAGCAATCAGCCCCAGCATTTT. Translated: CATSMGDFSNQPQHF.

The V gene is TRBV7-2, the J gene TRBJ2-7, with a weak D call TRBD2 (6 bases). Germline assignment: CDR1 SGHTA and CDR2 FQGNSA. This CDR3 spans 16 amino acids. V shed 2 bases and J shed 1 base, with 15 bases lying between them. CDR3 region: CASSLSSGGASYEQYF. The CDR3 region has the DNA TGTGCCAGCAGCTTAAGTAGTGGCGGGGCGTCCTACGAGCAGTACTTC.

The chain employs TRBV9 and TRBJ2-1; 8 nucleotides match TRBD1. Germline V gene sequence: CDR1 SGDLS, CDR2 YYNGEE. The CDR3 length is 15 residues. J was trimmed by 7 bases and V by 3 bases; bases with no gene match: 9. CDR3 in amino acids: CASSAWDRNGNEQFF. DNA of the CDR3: TGTGCCAGCAGCGCATGGGACAGGAATGGGAATGAGCAGTTCTTC.

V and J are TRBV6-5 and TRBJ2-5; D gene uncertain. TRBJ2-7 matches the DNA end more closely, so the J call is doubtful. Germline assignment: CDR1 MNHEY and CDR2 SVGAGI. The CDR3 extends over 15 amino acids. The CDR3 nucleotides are TGTGCCAGCAGTTACTCGACCTGGGGTTCCTACGAGCAGTACTTC. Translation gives CASSYSTWGSYEQYF.

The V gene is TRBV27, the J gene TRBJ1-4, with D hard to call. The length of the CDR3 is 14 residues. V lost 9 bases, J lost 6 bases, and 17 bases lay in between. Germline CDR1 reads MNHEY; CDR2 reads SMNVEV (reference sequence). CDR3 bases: TGTGCCAGTCGTCTGGTAGGCGGGCATGAAAAACTGTTTTTT. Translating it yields CASRLVGGHEKLFF.

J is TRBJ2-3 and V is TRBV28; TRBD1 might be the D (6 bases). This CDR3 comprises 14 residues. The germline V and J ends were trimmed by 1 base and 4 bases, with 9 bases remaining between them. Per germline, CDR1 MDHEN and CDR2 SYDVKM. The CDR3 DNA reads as TGTGCCAGCAGTTTATTACAGGGTGCAGATACGCAGTATTTT. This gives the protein CASSLLQGADTQYF.

For the CDR3, the DNA is TGCAGCGTTGAAGATCCCTTTGGCGGGAGCTTATATAATGAGCAGTTCTTC. This encodes CSVEDPFGGSLYNEQFF. V is TRBV29-1 and J is TRBJ2-1; 7 nucleotides align to TRBD2. Trimming cost V 0 bases and J 7 bases; bases outside gene matches: 15. The length of the CDR3 is 17 residues. Germline CDR1 SQVTM, CDR2 ANQGSEA.

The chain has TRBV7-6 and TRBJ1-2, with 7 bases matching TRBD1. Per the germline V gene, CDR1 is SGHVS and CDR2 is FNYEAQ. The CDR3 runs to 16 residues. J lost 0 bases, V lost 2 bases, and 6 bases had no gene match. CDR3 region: CASSLHAGGSNYGYTF. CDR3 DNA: TGTGCCAGCAGCTTACATGCAGGGGGTTCTAACTATGGCTACACCTTC.

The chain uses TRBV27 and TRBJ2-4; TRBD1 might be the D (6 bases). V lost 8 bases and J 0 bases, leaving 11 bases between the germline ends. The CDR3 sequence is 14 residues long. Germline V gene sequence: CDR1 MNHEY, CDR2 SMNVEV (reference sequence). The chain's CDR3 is CASSTGIAKNIQYF. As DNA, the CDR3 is TGTGCCAGCTCCACAGGGATAGCCAAAAACATTCAGTACTTC.

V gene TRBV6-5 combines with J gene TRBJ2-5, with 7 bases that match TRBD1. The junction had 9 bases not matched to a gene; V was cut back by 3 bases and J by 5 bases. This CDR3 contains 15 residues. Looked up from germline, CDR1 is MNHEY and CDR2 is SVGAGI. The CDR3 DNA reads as TGTGCCAGCAGTTATAGTCTAGGGGGCGCGGAGACCCAGTACTTC. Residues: CASSYSLGGAETQYF.

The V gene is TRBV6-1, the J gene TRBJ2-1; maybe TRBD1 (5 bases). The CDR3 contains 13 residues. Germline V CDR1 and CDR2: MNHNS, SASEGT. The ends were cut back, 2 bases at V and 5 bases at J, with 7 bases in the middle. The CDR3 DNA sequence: TGTGCCAGCAGTGAATCCAGGGACAATGAGCAGTTCTTC. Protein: CASSESRDNEQFF.

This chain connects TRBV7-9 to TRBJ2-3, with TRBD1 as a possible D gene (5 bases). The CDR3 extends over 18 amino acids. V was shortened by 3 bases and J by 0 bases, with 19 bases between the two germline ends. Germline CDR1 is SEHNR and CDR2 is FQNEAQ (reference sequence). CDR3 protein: CASSFTMLRTPSTDTQYF. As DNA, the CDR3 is TGTGCCAGCAGCTTCACCATGCTTAGGACACCGAGCACAGATACGCAGTATTTT.

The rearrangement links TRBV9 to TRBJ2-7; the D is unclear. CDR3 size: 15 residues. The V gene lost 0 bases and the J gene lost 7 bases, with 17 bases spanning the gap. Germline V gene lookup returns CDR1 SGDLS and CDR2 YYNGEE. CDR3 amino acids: CASSVAVIAGEEQYF. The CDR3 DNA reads TGTGCCAGCAGCGTAGCGGTTATAGCAGGTGAAGAGCAGTACTTC.

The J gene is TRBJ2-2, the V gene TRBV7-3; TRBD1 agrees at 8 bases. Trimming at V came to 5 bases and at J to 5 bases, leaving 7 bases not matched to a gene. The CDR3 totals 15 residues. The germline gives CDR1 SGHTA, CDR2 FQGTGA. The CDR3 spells CASSEDRGITGELFF. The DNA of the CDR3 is TGTGCCAGCAGCGAAGACAGGGGTATAACCGGGGAGCTGTTTTTT. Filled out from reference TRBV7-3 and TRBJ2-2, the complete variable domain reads GAGVSQTPSNKVTEKGKYVELRCDPISGHTALYWYRQSLGQGPEFLIYFQGTGAADDSGLPNDRFFAVRPEGSVSTLKIQRTERGDSAVYLCASSEDRGITGELFFGEGSRLTVL.

The CDR3 region has the DNA TGTGCCAGCAAGGAAGGGACAGGGTCCTACGAGCAGTACTTC. It translates to CASKEGTGSYEQYF. The gene calls are TRBV2 and TRBJ2-7, with 9 bases fitting TRBD1. J lost 1 base, V lost 7 bases, and 5 bases had no gene match. CDR3 length equals 14 residues. Looked up from germline, CDR1 is SNHLY and CDR2 is FYNNEI. Together with reference TRBV2 and TRBJ2-7, the CDR3 gives the full variable domain: EPEVTQTPSHQVTQMGQEVILRCVPISNHLYFYWYRQILGQKVEFLVSFYNNEISEKSEIFDDQFSVERPDGSNFTLKIRSTKLEDSAMYFCASKEGTGSYEQYFGPGTRLTVT.

CDR3 nucleotide sequence: TGTGCCAGCAGTTCCCCAGGGGGCGGCTACACCTTC. Its translation is CASSSPGGGYTF. The genes are TRBV27 and TRBJ1-2; TRBD1 matches 8 bases. V shed 4 bases, J shed 8 bases, and the junction held 3 bases outside the gene matches. Germline V gives CDR1 MNHEY, CDR2 SMNVEV (reference sequence). The CDR3 contains 12 residues.

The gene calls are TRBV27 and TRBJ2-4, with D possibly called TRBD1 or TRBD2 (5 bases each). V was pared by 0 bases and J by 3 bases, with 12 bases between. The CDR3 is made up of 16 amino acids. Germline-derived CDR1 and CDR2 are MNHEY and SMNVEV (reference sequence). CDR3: CASSLSSWGSKNIQYF. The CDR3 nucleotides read TGTGCCAGCAGTTTATCGTCCTGGGGGAGCAAAAACATTCAGTACTTC.

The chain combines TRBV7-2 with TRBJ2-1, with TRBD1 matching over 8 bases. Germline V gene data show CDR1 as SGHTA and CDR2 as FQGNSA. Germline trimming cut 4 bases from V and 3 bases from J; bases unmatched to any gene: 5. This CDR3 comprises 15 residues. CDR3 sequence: CASSWGQDDYNEQFF. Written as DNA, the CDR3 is TGTGCCAGCAGCTGGGGACAGGACGACTACAATGAGCAGTTCTTC.